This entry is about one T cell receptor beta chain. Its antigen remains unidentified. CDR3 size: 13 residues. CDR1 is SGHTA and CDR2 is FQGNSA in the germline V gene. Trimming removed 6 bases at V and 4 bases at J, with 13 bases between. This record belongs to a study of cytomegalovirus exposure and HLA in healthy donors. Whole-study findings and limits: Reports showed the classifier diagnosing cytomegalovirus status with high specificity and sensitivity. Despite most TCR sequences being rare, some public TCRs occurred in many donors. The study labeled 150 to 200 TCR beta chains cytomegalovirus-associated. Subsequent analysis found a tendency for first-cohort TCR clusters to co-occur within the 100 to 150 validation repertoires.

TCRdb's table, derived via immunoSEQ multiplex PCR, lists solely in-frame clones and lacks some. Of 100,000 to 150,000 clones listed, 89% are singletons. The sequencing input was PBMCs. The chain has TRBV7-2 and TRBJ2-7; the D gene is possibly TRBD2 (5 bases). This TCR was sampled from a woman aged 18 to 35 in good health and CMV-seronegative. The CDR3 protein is CASRLAQSYEQYF. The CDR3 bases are TGTGCCAGCAGGCTAGCACAGAGTTACGAGCAGTACTTC.